This T cell receptor (beta chain) was recorded in a study of cytomegalovirus exposure and HLA in healthy donors (TCRdb year 2017). About the study as a whole: According to a later analysis, one platform produced both the 110 or so validation repertoires and the 550 to 800 repertoires of the first cohort. To predict cytomegalovirus infection status, the study combined high-throughput TCR immunosequencing, statistical association of individual TCRs with disease status, and machine learning. Besides the first cohort of hundreds of subjects, a separate validation cohort made up of roughly 130 different subjects was used. The study was designed to test whether signatures of past pathogen exposure could be identified by cataloging public T cell receptors.

A remark on this clone: Its specific antigen is unknown. The sample holds no much larger clone one base away, and base qualities are not on file.

Donors formed part of the validation cohort, which comprised 120 subjects and was distinct from the first cohort of 550 to 850 subjects. Library creation used the immunoSEQ multiplex PCR assay. The paper's data handling went like this. A statistical classification framework was built to diagnose cytomegalovirus status from the catalog of TCR beta chain sequences. TCRdb mirrors the immuneACCESS table, restricted to in-frame sequences. Some clones are absent from its copies; in checked studies, under half trace to an unresolved V gene, and the reason for the others is unknown. The V and J calls and clone size are taken from that table; D and trimming were inferred from the DNA. A total of approximately 160,000 clones appear in this sample, just under 90% of them only once. 4.2% of the sample lies in the top ten. The CDR3 runs 17 residues from the cysteine to the phenylalanine. Kept here is only the CDR3 DNA, which spans 51 bases and is read in frame from base 1. Unmatched junction bases come to 15, with V trimmed by 5 bases and J by 5 bases. In the germline V gene, CDR1 corresponds to SGHVS and CDR2 to FQNEAQ.

Study-level results and caveats: In the study, around 150 TCR beta chains were listed as associated with cytomegalovirus. Subsequent analysis determined that TCRs grouped into clusters in the first cohort also showed a tendency toward co-occurrence across the 120 validation repertoires, and approximately 94% of cluster scores exceeded 0. According to the authors, the approach could potentially be generalized to other disease states and immunological phenotypes. A later analysis had no HLA typing for the validation cohort, so co-occurrence there was scored across all 120 repertoires. Most TCR sequences were seen in very few donors, while some public TCRs were found in many individuals. A few of the identified cytomegalovirus-associated TCR beta chains were confirmed in vitro to be specific for cytomegalovirus antigens. In both the original and validation cohorts, the classifier was reported to diagnose cytomegalovirus status with high specificity and sensitivity.

This TCR was recovered from a man aged 18 to 30 in good health and CMV-seropositive. The chain uses TRBV7-8 and TRBJ2-1, with 7 bases matching TRBD2. Sequencing used PBMCs. Here the CDR3 is given as CASSPTKREGRNNEQFF. Here is the DNA: TGTGCCAGCAGCCCAACCAAGAGGGAGGGCCGGAACAATGAGCAGTTCTTC.